This T cell receptor beta chain was profiled in a study of low-dose radiotherapy and immunotherapy resistance in tumors. Overall study: Intravenous cyclophosphamide 200 mg/m2 was given every two weeks, one day before radiation and immunotherapy.

This clonotype was seen ten or more times. Stated time point: before trial treatment. Treatment of the donors consisted of nivolumab and ipilimumab (plus aspirin, low-dose cyclophosphamide and low-dose radiotherapy). Qualifying patients carried advanced solid tumors devoid of tumor-infiltrating lymphocytes. CDR3 length: 16 residues. Germline V lookup: CDR1 SGHDT, CDR2 YYEEEE. V was clipped by 4 bases and J by 3 bases, with 17 bases between them. Primers used for first-strand cDNA, a TRAV- and TRBV-specific set, covered both alpha and beta chains. TCRs were put through 20 PCR cycles of amplification with Phusion. A constant-region primer and the V-primer adapter served as the primer pair. TCRdb independently ran MiXCR on the reads; one entry per CDR3 protein. The sample lists roughly 54,000 distinct CDR3 sequences; about 25% were seen once.

The clonotype was recovered from a male donor with prostate cancer. Sequencing was performed on PBMCs, taken before treatment. The chain is built from TRBV5-6 and TRBJ1-3; D is possibly TRBD1 (6 bases). The chain's CDR3 is CASSPDGGAGGNTIYF. The CDR3 bases are TGTGCCAGCAGCCCGGATGGGGGCGCCGGTGGAAACACCATATATTTT.